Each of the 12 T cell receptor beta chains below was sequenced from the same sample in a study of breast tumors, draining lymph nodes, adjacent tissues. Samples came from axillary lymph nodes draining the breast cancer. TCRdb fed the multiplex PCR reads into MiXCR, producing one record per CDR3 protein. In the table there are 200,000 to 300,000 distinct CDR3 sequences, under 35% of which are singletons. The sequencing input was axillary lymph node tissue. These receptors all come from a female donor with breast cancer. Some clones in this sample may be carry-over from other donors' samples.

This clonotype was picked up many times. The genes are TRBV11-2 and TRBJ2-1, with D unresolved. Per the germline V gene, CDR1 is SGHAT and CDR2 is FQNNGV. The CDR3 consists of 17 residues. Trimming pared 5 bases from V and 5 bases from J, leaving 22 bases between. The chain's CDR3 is CASSPTPGSFTNNEQFF. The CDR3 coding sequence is TGTGCCAGCAGCCCCACCCCTGGTTCTTTCACCAACAATGAGCAGTTCTTC.

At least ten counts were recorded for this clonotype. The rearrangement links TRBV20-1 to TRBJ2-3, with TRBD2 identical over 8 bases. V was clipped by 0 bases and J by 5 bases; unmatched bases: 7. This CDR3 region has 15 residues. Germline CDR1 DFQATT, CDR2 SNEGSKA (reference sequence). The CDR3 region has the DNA TGCAGTGCTAGAGATCTCGGACTAGCACTAGATACGCAGTATTTT. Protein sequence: CSARDLGLALDTQYF.

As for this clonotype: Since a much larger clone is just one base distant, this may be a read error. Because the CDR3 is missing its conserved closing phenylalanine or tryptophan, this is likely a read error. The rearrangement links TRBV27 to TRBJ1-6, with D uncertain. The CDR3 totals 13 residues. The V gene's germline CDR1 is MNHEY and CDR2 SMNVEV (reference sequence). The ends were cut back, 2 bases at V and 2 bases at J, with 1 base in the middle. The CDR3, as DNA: TGTGCCAGCAGTTTAACCTATAATTCACCCCTCCACATT. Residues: CASSLTYNSPLHI.

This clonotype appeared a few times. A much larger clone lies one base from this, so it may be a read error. Here the CDR3 DNA reads TGCAGTGCTGGGATTACTAGCGGAACCACCACAGATACGCAGTATTTT. It is translated as CSAGITSGTTTDTQYF. The chain combines TRBV20-1 with TRBJ2-3; the match to TRBD2 covers 8 bases. Looked up from germline, CDR1 is DFQATT and CDR2 is SNEGSKA (reference sequence). J was trimmed by 2 bases and V by 5 bases; bases with no gene match: 12. This CDR3 is 16 amino acids long.

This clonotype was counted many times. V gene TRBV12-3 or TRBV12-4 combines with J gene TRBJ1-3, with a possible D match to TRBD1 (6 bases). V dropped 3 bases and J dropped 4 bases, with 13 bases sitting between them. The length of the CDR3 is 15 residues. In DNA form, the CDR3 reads TGTGCCAGCAGTTTGTGGGGGGCGCGAGGAAACACCATATATTTT. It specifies CASSLWGARGNTIYF.

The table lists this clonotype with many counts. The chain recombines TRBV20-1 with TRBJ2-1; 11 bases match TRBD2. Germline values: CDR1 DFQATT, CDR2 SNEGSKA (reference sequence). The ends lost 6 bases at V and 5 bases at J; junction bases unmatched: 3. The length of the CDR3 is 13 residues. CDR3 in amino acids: CSAPGLADNEQFF. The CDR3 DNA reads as TGCAGTGCCCCGGGACTAGCGGACAATGAGCAGTTCTTC.

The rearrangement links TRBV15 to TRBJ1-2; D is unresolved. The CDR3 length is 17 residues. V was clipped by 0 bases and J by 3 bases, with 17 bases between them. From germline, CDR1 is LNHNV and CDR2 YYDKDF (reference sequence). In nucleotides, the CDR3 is TGTGCCACCAGCAGAGATCTCGACAAAGCTTGGGACTATGGCTACACCTTC. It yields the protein CATSRDLDKAWDYGYTF.

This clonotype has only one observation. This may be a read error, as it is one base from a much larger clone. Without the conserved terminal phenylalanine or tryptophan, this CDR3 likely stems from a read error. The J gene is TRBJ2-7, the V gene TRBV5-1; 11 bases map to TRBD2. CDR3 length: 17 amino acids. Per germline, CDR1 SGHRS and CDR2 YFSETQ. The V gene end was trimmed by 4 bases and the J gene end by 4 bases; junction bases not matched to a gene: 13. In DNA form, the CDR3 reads TGCGCCAGCAGCCTCCTAATATCTAGCGGGAGGTCGTACGAGCAGTACCTC. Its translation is CASSLLISSGRSYEQYL.

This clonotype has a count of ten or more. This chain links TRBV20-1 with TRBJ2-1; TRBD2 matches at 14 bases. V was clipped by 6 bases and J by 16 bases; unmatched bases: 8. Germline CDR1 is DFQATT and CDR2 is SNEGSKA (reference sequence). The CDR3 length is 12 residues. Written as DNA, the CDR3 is TGCAGTGCCGCCGGGACTAGCGGGAGAGGTTTCTTC. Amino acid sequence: CSAAGTSGRGFF.

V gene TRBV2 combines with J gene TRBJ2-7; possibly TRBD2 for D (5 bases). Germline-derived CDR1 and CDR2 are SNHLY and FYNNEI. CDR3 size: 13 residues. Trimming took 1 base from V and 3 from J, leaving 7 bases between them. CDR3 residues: CASSEDGNYEQYF. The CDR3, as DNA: TGTGCCAGCAGTGAAGACGGGAACTACGAGCAGTACTTC. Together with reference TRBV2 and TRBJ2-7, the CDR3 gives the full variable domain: EPEVTQTPSHQVTQMGQEVILRCVPISNHLYFYWYRQILGQKVEFLVSFYNNEISEKSEIFDDQFSVERPDGSNFTLKIRSTKLEDSAMYFCASSEDGNYEQYFGPGTRLTVT.

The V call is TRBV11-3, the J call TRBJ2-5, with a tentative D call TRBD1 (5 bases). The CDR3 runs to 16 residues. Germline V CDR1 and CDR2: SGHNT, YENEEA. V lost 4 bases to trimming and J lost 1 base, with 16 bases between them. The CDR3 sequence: CASSWKMTATQETQYF. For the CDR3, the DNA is TGTGCCAGCAGCTGGAAGATGACAGCGACCCAAGAGACCCAGTACTTC.

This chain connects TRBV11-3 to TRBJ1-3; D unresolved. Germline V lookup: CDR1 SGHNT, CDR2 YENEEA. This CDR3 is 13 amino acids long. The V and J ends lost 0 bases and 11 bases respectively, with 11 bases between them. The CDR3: CASSLERAVAIYF. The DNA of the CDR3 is TGTGCCAGCAGCTTAGAACGAGCGGTGGCCATATATTTT. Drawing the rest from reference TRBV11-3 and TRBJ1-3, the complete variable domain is EAGVVQSPRYKIIEKKQPVAFWCNPISGHNTLYWYLQNLGQGPELLIRYENEEAVDDSQLPKDRFSAERLKGVDSTLKIQPAELGDSAVYLCASSLERAVAIYFGEGSWLTVV.